The source of this TCR beta chain is a study of T cell responses to AZD1222 COVID-19 vaccine. This clone was seen once. Its antigen remains unidentified. The study's findings and limits: Regions 160-218 and 743-854 dominated among vaccine-associated CD4 TCRs spanning spike. Females outnumbered males among donors, who were mostly white British; clonal diversity was possibly underestimated. Close to half of spike-specific TCRs reportedly recognize unmutated variant regions.

CDR1 and CDR2 (germline): MDHEN, SYDVKM. V shed 5 bases and J shed 0 bases, with 13 bases lying between them. The length of the CDR3 is 15 residues. Clones were sequenced by immunoSEQ multiplex PCR, and TCRdb holds only the in-frame ones, with some missing. The sample comprises 95,000 to 150,000 clones, 92% of which are singletons, and around 1.7% rests with the top ten. This clonotype originated in an adult in good health. Specimen: peripheral blood, collected on day 0 of AZD1222 vaccination. The genes are TRBV28 and TRBJ1-1; perhaps TRBD1 as D (6 bases). The chain's CDR3 is CASSRQGQVNTEAFF. The DNA for the CDR3 is TGTGCCAGCAGTCGGCAGGGGCAAGTGAACACTGAAGCTTTCTTT.